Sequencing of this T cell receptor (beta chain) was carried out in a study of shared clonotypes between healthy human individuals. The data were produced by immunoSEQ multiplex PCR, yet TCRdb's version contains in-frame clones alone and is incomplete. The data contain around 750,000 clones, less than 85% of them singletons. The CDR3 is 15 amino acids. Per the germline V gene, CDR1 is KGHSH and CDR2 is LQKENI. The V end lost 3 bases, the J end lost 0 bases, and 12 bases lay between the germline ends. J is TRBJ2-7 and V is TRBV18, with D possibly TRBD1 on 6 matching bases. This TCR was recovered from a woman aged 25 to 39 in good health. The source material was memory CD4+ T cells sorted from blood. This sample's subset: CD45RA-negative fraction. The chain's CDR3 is CASSPRRDTSYEQYF. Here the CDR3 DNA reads TGTGCCAGCTCACCTCGTCGGGACACCTCCTACGAGCAGTACTTC. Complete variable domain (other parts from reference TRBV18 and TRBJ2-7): NAGVMQNPRHLVRRRGQEARLRCSPMKGHSHVYWYRQLPEEGLKFMVYLQKENIIDESGMPKERFSAEFPKEGPSILRIQQVVRGDSAAYFCASSPRRDTSYEQYFGPGTRLTVT.